This TCR beta chain is drawn from a study of T cells in Graves' hyperthyroidism and ophthalmopathy. TCR beta CDR3 sequences were amplified from RNA transcripts. A first-round RT-PCR of the TCR CDR3 used the HTBI primer set. TCRdb re-analysed the multiplex PCR reads in MiXCR, keeping a single row per CDR3 protein. The table lists about 290,000 distinct CDR3 sequences, approximately 13% of them singletons. V lost 5 bases and J lost 0, with 7 bases in between. The CDR3 runs to 13 residues. In making diagnoses, clinical symptoms, serum thyroxine and TRAb, thyroid ultrasound and orbital computed tomography were all used. This clonotype has a count of ten or more.

V is TRBV12-3 or TRBV12-4 and J is TRBJ1-2; D ambiguous. This clonotype was obtained from a woman aged 35 to 49 with Graves' hyperthyroidism. What was sequenced was blood. The CDR3, as DNA: TGTGCCAGCAGTAGGGATGCTAACTATGGCTACACCTTC. Encoded protein: CASSRDANYGYTF.